The rows below give T cell receptor beta chains drawn from one sample of a study of regulatory T cells in long-lasting Graves disease. TCRdb re-called the multiplex PCR reads through MiXCR, storing one row per CDR3 protein. Of some 370,000 distinct CDR3 sequences in the sample, roughly 25% are singletons; the top ten hold 25% to 30%. The starting material was peripheral blood mononuclear cells (PBMCs), obtained when the disease was refractory, from a patient treated with antithyroid drugs. The receptors shown here come from a middle-aged woman with Graves disease. Each CDR3 is given without its conserved first and last residue.

length	V	CDR3
13	TRBV10-3	AISDPDRGSYGYT
13	TRBV28	ASSPPGTLEYEQY
13	TRBV6-1	ASRKATSPQETQY
10	TRBV28	ASSLQGGEQY
10	TRBV20-1	SASKGGETQY
13	TRBV7-9	ASSFRTGRNEKLF
15	TRBV19	ASSIPDRVFNTGELF
11	TRBV12-3/TRBV12-4	ASSLVLKYEQY
9	TRBV29-1	SASDGPEAF
13	TRBV6-5	ASSFGQHSNQPQH
10	TRBV10-3	AINNWNQPQH
12	TRBV4-1	ASSYLAVNTEAF
12	TRBV28	ASSPGGRNEKLF
11	TRBV5-6	ASSSGGLNIQY
10	TRBV10-3	AISDSSGEQF
11	TRBV27	ASRGQGVQPQH
12	TRBV6-1	ATGGQAGANVLT
13	TRBV28	ASSTRDRGVKTQY
12	TRBV27	ASNYPEVGNTIY
13	TRBV6-1	ASSQETGWSTEAF
11	TRBV29-1	SVLQVNTGELF
13	TRBV14	ASRLSNGIGNGYT
11	TRBV20-1	SASGPAGETQY
14	TRBV27	ASKGQGRDSNQPQH
11	TRBV20-1	SDELAVGETQY
14	TRBV19	ASSMESLTGATEAF
12	TRBV30	AWSPLQGWETQY
11	TRBV6-1	ASRQGDNQPQH
16	TRBV5-1	ASSSWVTATGLDYEQY
12	TRBV11-2	ASSPAGVGNEQY
10	TRBV10-3	AISDRGDEQY
13	TRBV28	ASRTGTLYQETQY
12	TRBV24-1	ATSKPGLNNEQF
15	TRBV24-1	ATSDALAGEMGNGQF
12	TRBV4-1	ASSHRGPNTEAF
9	TRBV2	ASRRADTQY
12	TRBV6-5	ASSYPGLEETQY
16	TRBV20-1	SARDFPSQGNVDQPQH
12	TRBV28	AGRGDDSNQPQH
12	TRBV12-3/TRBV12-4	ASSPGLGWGEQY
10	TRBV28	ASRVEPYGYT
12	TRBV28	ASSPMGGYTEAF
15	TRBV15	ATSRDFEGLNIDEQF
12	TRBV15	ATSRDYTGGELF
14	TRBV5-1	ASSYQPGGLGETQY
12	TRBV7-9	ASSSGTRGSEQY
13	TRBV7-2	ASSARQGAITEAF
12	TRBV11-2	ASSLDTGDQPQH
14	TRBV7-2	ASNSPGRTIAYEQY
11	TRBV10-3	AISEGLGETQY
14	TRBV7-2	ASSLGGLSSTDTQY
11	TRBV28	ASRPTGEETQY
9	TRBV5-6	ASSFRREQY
13	TRBV6-5	ASSYGDAVGETQY
13	TRBV20-1	SATLGTGNTGELF